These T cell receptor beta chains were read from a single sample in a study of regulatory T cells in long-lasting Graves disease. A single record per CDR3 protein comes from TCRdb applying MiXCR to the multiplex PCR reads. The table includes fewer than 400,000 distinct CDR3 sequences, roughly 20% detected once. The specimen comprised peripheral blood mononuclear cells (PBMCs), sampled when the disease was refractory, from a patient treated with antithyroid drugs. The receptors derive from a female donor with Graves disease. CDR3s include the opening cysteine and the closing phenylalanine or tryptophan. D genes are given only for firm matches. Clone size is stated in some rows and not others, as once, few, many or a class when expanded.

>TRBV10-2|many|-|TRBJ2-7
TGCGCCAGCAGCGACACTCCCTCCTACGAGCAGTACTTC
CASSDTPSYEQYF
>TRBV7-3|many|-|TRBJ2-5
TGTGCCAGCAGCTTGGGACGCCTCGGCCAAGAGACCCAGTACTTC
CASSLGRLGQETQYF
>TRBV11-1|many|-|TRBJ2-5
TGTGCCAGCAGCTCCGGACAAGTCGAAGAGACCCAGTACTTC
CASSSGQVEETQYF
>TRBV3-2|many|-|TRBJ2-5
TGTGCCAGCAGCCAAGAGACTAGCGGGGGGCAAGAGACCCAGTACTTC
CASSQETSGGQETQYF
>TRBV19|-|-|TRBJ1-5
TGTGCCAGTAGTCCCAGCCCGGGGGGCCCTAGCAATCAGCCCCAGCATTTT
CASSPSPGGPSNQPQHF
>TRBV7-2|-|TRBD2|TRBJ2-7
TGTGCCAGCAGCTTTTTCCAGCGGGGTCCCTACGAGCAGTACTTC
CASSFFQRGPYEQYF
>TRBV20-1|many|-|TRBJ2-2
TGCAGTGCTAGATACCTAGCGCCCGGGGAGCTGTTTTTT
CSARYLAPGELFF
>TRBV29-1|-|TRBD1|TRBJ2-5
TGCAGCGGGGGGACAGGGGACCAGGAGTTCTTC
CSGGTGDQEFF
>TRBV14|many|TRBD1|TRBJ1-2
TGTGCCAGCAGCCAAGGAACAAAGGACAGGGATGGCTACACCTTC
CASSQGTKDRDGYTF
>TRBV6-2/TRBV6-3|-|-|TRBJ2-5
TGTGCCAGCAGTTGGGGTGAAGGAGACCAGTACTTC
CASSWGEGDQYF
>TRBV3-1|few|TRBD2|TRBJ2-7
TGTGCCAGCAGCCTTACTAGCGGGGCCGTCTACGAGCAGTACTTC
CASSLTSGAVYEQYF
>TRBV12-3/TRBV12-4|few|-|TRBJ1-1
TGTGCCAGCATCCGGAGGGGCACTGAAGCTTTCTTT
CASIRRGTEAFF
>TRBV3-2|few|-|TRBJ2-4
TGTGCCAGCAGCCATCTAGCGGACCGCATTCAGTACTTC
CASSHLADRIQYF
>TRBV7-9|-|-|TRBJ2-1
TGTGCCAGCAGCTTAGAGCAGGCGGGCTACAATGAGCAGTTCTTC
CASSLEQAGYNEQFF
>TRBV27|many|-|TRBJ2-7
TGTGCCAGCAGTATAACGGGGCCCTACGAGCAGTACTTC
CASSITGPYEQYF
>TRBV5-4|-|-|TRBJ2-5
TGTGCCAGCAGCTTGTTGGCGGGACCGGCGGCAGAGACCCAGTACTTC
CASSLLAGPAAETQYF
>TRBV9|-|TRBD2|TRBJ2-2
TGTGCCAGCAGCGTAGCCCCTAGCGGGGATAACACCGGGGAGCTGTTTTTT
CASSVAPSGDNTGELFF
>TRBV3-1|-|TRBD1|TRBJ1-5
TGTGCCAGCAGCCATGGGACAGGCAGCAATCAGCCCCAGCATTTT
CASSHGTGSNQPQHF
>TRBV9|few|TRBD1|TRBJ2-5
TGTGCCAGCAGCGTAGAATCCCACAGGGGTGAGACCCAGTACTTC
CASSVESHRGETQYF
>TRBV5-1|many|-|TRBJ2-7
TGTGCCAGCAGCTTAGACGGGGGTTACGAGCAGTACTTC
CASSLDGGYEQYF
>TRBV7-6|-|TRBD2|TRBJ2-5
TGTGCCAGCAGCTATCCCTTTAGCGGGAGCGGTGAGACCCAGTACTTC
CASSYPFSGSGETQYF
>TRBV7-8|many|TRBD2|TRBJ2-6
TGTGCCAGCAGCGAACGGGGGGGGGGAGCTGGGGCCAACGTCCTGACTTTC
CASSERGGGAGANVLTF
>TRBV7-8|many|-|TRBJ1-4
TGTGCCAGCAGCTTCCAGTTTGGTAATGAAAAACTGTTTTTT
CASSFQFGNEKLFF
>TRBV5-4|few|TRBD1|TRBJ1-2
TGTGCCAGCAGCCAGCCTCGGGACAGGGGATTCTATGGCTACACCTTC
CASSQPRDRGFYGYTF
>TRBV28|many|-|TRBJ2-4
TGTGCCAGCAGTTCAGACAGGAACAAAAACATTCAGTACTTC
CASSSDRNKNIQYF
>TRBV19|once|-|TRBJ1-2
TGTGCCACCCGTGCCGGGGATAGGGGCTACACCTTC
CATRAGDRGYTF
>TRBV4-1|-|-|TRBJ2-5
TGCGCCAGCAGCCAAGAGCAGAGGGACGGCGAGACCCAGTACTTC
CASSQEQRDGETQYF
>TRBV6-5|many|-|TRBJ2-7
TGTGCCAGCAGTTACTCTTATGTTGGCAGGGGAGAGCGGGAGCAGTACTTC
CASSYSYVGRGEREQYF
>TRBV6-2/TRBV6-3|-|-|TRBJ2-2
TGTGCCAGCAGGTCGGGACTCCGGTTCGCGAACACCGGGGAGCTGTTTTTT
CASRSGLRFANTGELFF
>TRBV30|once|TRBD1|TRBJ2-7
TGTGCCTGGAGCCGTTGGCAGGGGGCAAGCTACGAGCAGTACTTC
CAWSRWQGASYEQYF